The clone carrying this T cell receptor beta chain is categorized as medium-sized. Its target is not known. CDR1 is SGHRS, CDR2 YFSETQ, per germline. V was trimmed by 4 bases and J by 4 bases, leaving 12 bases between them. The CDR3 spans 15 residues. CD4+CD45RO+CD25- cells were isolated as memory CD4+ T cells. Whole-study results and caveats: Whole repertoires were not studied in the larger cohort, only one V-J beta rearrangement.

Constant-region reverse primers amplified full-length variable regions, followed by semi-nested Nested Universal Primer A PCR. TCRdb re-derived calls from the 5' RACE reads in MiXCR, one entry per CDR3 protein. Of thousands of distinct CDR3 sequences in the sample, more than 15% were seen once. This clonotype was sampled from a female donor with breast cancer. Sequenced sample: memory CD4+ T cells sorted from blood. Documented subset: memory CD4+ T cells, CD4+CD45RO+CD25-. The chain joins TRBV5-1 to TRBJ2-6; D may be TRBD1 or TRBD2 (5 bases each). CDR3 residues: CASSGDGTGANVLTF. The CDR3 nucleotides are TGCGCCAGCAGCGGGGACGGGACGGGGGCCAACGTCCTGACTTTC.